This TCR beta chain was obtained from a study of shared T cell receptors in the human thymus. The V gene's germline CDR1 is SGHDN and CDR2 FVKESK. V trimming: 1 base; J trimming: 0 bases; junction bases outside the gene matches: 11. There are 19 residues in the CDR3. Sequencing was performed with immunoSEQ multiplex PCR; in TCRdb, only in-frame clones are kept and a portion is missing. The profile covers about 660,000 clones, with 87% appearing a single time and roughly 0.0094% taken by the ten largest. The same data also went into a second study, on human thymus T cells. From that paper: The thymus tissue came from resections taken during corrective heart surgery.

J is TRBJ2-5 and V is TRBV14; TRBD2 matches at 10 bases. What was sequenced was thymocytes. The sequence derives from a boy in the first two years of life with a congenital heart defect. The CDR3 nucleotides are TGTGCCAGCAGCCAAGTCGAGGGGGCTAGCGGGGGTAACCAAGAGACCCAGTACTTC. This gives the protein CASSQVEGASGGNQETQYF.